The 7 T cell receptor beta chains in this list originate from one sample, sequenced in a study of control samples from healthy donors and cancer patients. This table comes from immunoSEQ multiplex PCR, and its TCRdb copy is limited to in-frame clones, with some not included. The table records under 150,000 clones, about 95% of them present only once. Source material: blood. The receptors here all came from a man aged 25-45 years in good health.

This clone was counted once. The chain employs TRBV10-3 and TRBJ2-1; 12 nucleotides line up with TRBD2. Germline V gene data show CDR1 as ENHRY and CDR2 as SYGVKD. The CDR3 has 14 amino acids. J gave up 6 bases and V 6 bases, and 3 bases lay outside the gene matches. The chain's CDR3 is CAISLAGGRNEQFF. The CDR3 DNA reads TGTGCCATCAGCCTAGCGGGGGGGCGCAATGAGCAGTTCTTC.

This clone came up once. The chain carries TRBV10-3 and TRBJ1-2, with no clear D. This CDR3 is built from 14 residues. V was cut by 5 bases and J by 2 bases, with 12 bases left in between. The germline CDR1 and CDR2 sequences are ENHRY and SYGVKD. The CDR3 region has the DNA TGTGCCATCAGTCCACGAACTAAAAACTATGGCTACACCTTC. Its translation is CAISPRTKNYGYTF.

The V call is TRBV5-1, the J call TRBJ1-1; a possible D gene is TRBD1 (6 bases). The CDR3 length is 15 residues. Germline lookup yields CDR1 SGHRS and CDR2 YFSETQ. The V gene lost 4 bases and the J gene lost 4 bases, with 17 bases spanning the gap. CDR3 in amino acids: CASSLTGPGATEAFF. In nucleotides, the CDR3 is TGCGCCAGCAGCCTGACAGGACCCGGGGCCACTGAAGCTTTCTTT.

This chain uses TRBV10-3 with TRBJ1-1; 7 bases match TRBD1. Germline V gene lookup returns CDR1 ENHRY and CDR2 SYGVKD. V lost 2 bases, J lost 1 base, and 4 bases stayed unmatched. CDR3 length: 15 residues. The CDR3 DNA reads TGTGCCATCAGTGAGCCGACAGGGACGAACACTGAAGCTTTCTTT. Amino acids: CAISEPTGTNTEAFF.

This chain uses TRBV7-2 with TRBJ1-1; maybe TRBD1 (5 bases). V dropped 3 bases and J dropped 0 bases, with 11 bases sitting between them. CDR1 and CDR2 from the germline V gene are SGHTA and FQGNSA. The CDR3 totals 15 residues. CDR3: CASSLTRAMNTEAFF. The CDR3 DNA reads as TGTGCCAGCAGCTTGACCAGGGCCATGAACACTGAAGCTTTCTTT.

The genes are TRBV7-9 and TRBJ2-7; 9 nucleotides line up with TRBD1. Unmatched junction bases numbered 1, after V lost 0 bases and J lost 1 base. The CDR3 covers 15 residues. Germline V lookup: CDR1 SEHNR, CDR2 FQNEAQ (reference sequence). CDR3: CASSLADRGSYEQYF. The CDR3 DNA reads as TGTGCCAGCAGCTTAGCCGACAGGGGGTCCTACGAGCAGTACTTC.

The chain recombines TRBV10-3 with TRBJ2-5, with a weak D call TRBD1 (5 bases). Trimming stripped 4 bases from V and 2 bases from J, with 8 bases between. The CDR3 sequence is 13 residues long. Germline CDR1 and CDR2: ENHRY and SYGVKD. Written as DNA, the CDR3 is TGTGCCATCAGTGCGACAGTTCAAGAGACCCAGTACTTC. Translated, it gives CAISATVQETQYF.